The 24 T cell receptor beta chains given below trace back to one sample, sequenced in a study of CD8 T cells in ankylosing spondylitis. MiXCR, run by TCRdb on the 5' RACE reads, gives a single entry per CDR3 protein. The sample lists about 220,000 distinct CDR3 sequences; around a quarter were seen once. The source material was blood, either unsorted or a sorted T cell fraction (not recorded which). These receptor sequences come from a male donor with ankylosing spondylitis or in good health (not recorded which).

This clonotype was seen ten or more times. The chain has TRBV12-3 or TRBV12-4 and TRBJ1-6; TRBD1 matches at 7 bases. V was pared by 10 bases and J by 5 bases, with 11 bases of the junction left unmatched. The CDR3 has 15 amino acids. CDR3 bases: TGTGCCACCGCCAGGGGACAGACTGATAATTCACCCCTCCACTTT. Translation: CATARGQTDNSPLHF.

This clonotype occurred a few times. The V gene is TRBV20-1, the J gene TRBJ2-5; D perhaps matches TRBD1 (6 bases). This CDR3 contains 14 residues. V lost 0 bases and J 5 bases, leaving 13 bases between the germline ends. Looked up from germline, CDR1 is DFQATT and CDR2 is SNEGSKA (reference sequence). The CDR3 DNA reads as TGCAGTGCTAGAGATGGGGGTGGGGGCGAGACCCAGTACTTC. Its translation is CSARDGGGGETQYF.

There are many counts of this clonotype. V and J are TRBV3-1 and TRBJ1-5, with D possibly TRBD1 on 5 matching bases. V lost 4 bases and J 2 bases, leaving 15 bases between the germline ends. CDR1 LGHDT and CDR2 YNNKEL come from the germline V gene (reference sequence). The CDR3 totals 16 residues. CDR3 sequence: CASSRGMGDRNQPQHF. The CDR3 DNA is TGTGCCAGCAGCCGTGGAATGGGGGATCGCAATCAGCCCCAGCATTTT.

This clonotype has more than one count but fewer than ten. The V call is TRBV20-1, the J call TRBJ2-3; D unresolved. This CDR3 has 12 residues. Looked up from germline, CDR1 is DFQATT and CDR2 is SNEGSKA (reference sequence). The V end lost 3 bases, the J end lost 4 bases, and 8 bases lay between the germline ends. The CDR3 DNA reads as TGCAGTGCTAGCTCCTCTGCAGATACGCAGTATTTT. It specifies CSASSSADTQYF.

The chain joins TRBV5-5 to TRBJ2-1; the D is unclear. CDR1 SGHKS and CDR2 YYEKEE come from the germline V gene (reference sequence). The CDR3 runs 13 residues. The V and J ends lost 6 bases and 7 bases respectively, with 14 bases between them. CDR3: CASKKLGWNEQFF. DNA of the CDR3: TGTGCCAGCAAAAAACTCGGGTGGAATGAGCAGTTCTTC.

The chain joins TRBV6-5 to TRBJ2-3; 7 bases match TRBD2. With V trimmed by 1 base and J by 0 bases, 4 bases remained unmatched. Germline CDR1 reads MNHEY; CDR2 reads SVGAGI. The CDR3 contains 16 residues. The CDR3 region is CASSYFGGRSTDTQYF. CDR3 DNA: TGTGCCAGCAGTTACTTCGGGGGGAGAAGCACAGATACGCAGTATTTT.

This clonotype came up many times. The CDR3 DNA reads TGTGCCAGCACCCTATCGGGACTAGCGGGAGGGTTTTACACCGGGGAGCTGTTTTTT. Translated, it gives CASTLSGLAGGFYTGELFF. The chain employs TRBV28 and TRBJ2-2; 16 bases align to TRBD2. Germline V gene data show CDR1 as MDHEN and CDR2 as SYDVKM. There are 19 residues in the CDR3. Unmatched junction bases numbered 11, after V lost 7 bases and J lost 3 bases.

This clonotype was seen many times. V is TRBV20-1 and J is TRBJ2-7; tentatively, D is TRBD1 or TRBD2 (5 bases each). This CDR3 is built from 14 residues. Germline values: CDR1 DFQATT, CDR2 SNEGSKA (reference sequence). V was pared by 0 bases and J by 5 bases, with 14 bases between. The CDR3 here is CSARDKGPNNEQYF. The CDR3 DNA sequence: TGCAGTGCTAGAGATAAGGGACCGAACAACGAGCAGTACTTC.

This clonotype was picked up many times. The V call is TRBV5-1, the J call TRBJ2-1; 14 nucleotides align to TRBD2. Per germline, CDR1 SGHRS and CDR2 YFSETQ. The CDR3 contains 16 residues. The junction had 8 bases not matched to a gene; V was cut back by 3 bases and J by 9 bases. This CDR3 reads CASSSTGTSGRSEQFF. The CDR3 coding sequence is TGCGCCAGCAGCTCGACCGGGACTAGCGGGAGATCTGAGCAGTTCTTC. Using reference TRBV5-1 and TRBJ2-1 for the parts outside the CDR3, the full variable domain is KAGVTQTPRYLIKTRGQQVTLSCSPISGHRSVSWYQQTPGQGLQFLFEYFSETQRNKGNFPGRFSGRQFSNSRSEMNVSTLELGDSALYLCASSSTGTSGRSEQFFGPGTRLTVL.

This clonotype was counted only a few times. The CDR3 is CASRRTVEKLFF. CDR3 nucleotides: TGTGCCAGCAGACGGACGGTTGAAAAACTGTTTTTT. The chain carries TRBV12-3 or TRBV12-4 and TRBJ1-4; D not resolved. Trimming stripped 6 bases from V and 7 bases from J, with 9 bases between. CDR3 length: 12 amino acids.

At least ten counts were recorded for this clonotype. The chain is built from TRBV28 and TRBJ2-1; D uncertain. The germline CDR1 and CDR2 sequences are MDHEN and SYDVKM. This CDR3 spans 14 amino acids. V lost 3 bases to trimming and J lost 5 bases, with 11 bases between them. CDR3 in DNA: TGTGCCAGCAGTTTGGAGTTATGGGACAATGAGCAGTTCTTC. It yields the protein CASSLELWDNEQFF.

As for this clonotype: A read error is possible here, since a much larger clone lies one base away. The chain links TRBV6-5 to TRBJ2-1; D is possibly TRBD1 (6 bases). CDR1 is MNHEY, CDR2 SVGAGI, per germline. CDR3 length: 15 residues. Trimming removed 2 bases at V and 4 bases at J, with 12 bases between. The CDR3 DNA reads TGTGCCAGCAGTTACGACTGGGACACTTACAATGAGCAGTTCTTC. Translated: CASSYDWDTYNEQFF.

This clonotype was observed once. This may be a read error: a much more frequent sequence differs by one nucleotide. The chain carries TRBV20-1 and TRBJ1-6; 10 bases are a match to TRBD1. This CDR3 is built from 14 residues. Germline V gives CDR1 DFQATT, CDR2 SNEGSKA (reference sequence). The V segment lost 2 bases and the J segment 9 bases; nucleotides outside the gene matches: 4. The CDR3 loop is CSARKDRGFSPLHF. CDR3 coding DNA: TGCAGTGCTAGAAAGGACAGGGGGTTTTCACCCCTCCACTTT.

This clonotype was detected a few times. This chain joins TRBV11-3 and TRBJ2-1; D unclear. CDR3 length: 12 residues. Trimming took 5 bases from V and 5 from J, leaving 7 bases between them. Germline-derived CDR1 and CDR2 are SGHNT and YENEEA. The CDR3 spells CASSRAHNEQFF. CDR3 nucleotide sequence: TGTGCCAGCAGCCGAGCCCACAATGAGCAGTTCTTC.

This clonotype was counted ten times or more. J is TRBJ2-7 and V is TRBV3-1; 9 positions match TRBD1. The CDR3 covers 14 residues. The germline V gene has CDR1 LGHDT and CDR2 YNNKEL (reference sequence). V was pared by 4 bases and J by 6 bases, with 7 bases of the junction left unmatched. Here the CDR3 DNA reads TGTGCCAGCAGCCTGGGACAGGGACTCGGCGAGCAGTACTTC. Translating gives CASSLGQGLGEQYF.

This rearrangement joins TRBV12-3 or TRBV12-4 to TRBJ1-1; unclear D gene. The CDR3 is 13 amino acids. V was cut by 2 bases and J by 1 base, with 5 bases left in between. The CDR3 is CASSLWENTEAFF. As DNA, the CDR3 is TGTGCCAGCAGTTTATGGGAGAACACTGAAGCTTTCTTT.

This clonotype showed up many times. This rearrangement joins TRBV9 to TRBJ2-3; D is possibly TRBD1 or TRBD2 (5 bases each). The germline V and J ends were trimmed by 4 bases and 6 bases, with 15 bases remaining between them. In germline, CDR1 is SGDLS, CDR2 YYNGEE. CDR3 length: 14 residues. The CDR3 reads CASSPGTALDTQYF. The CDR3 nucleotides read TGTGCCAGCAGCCCCGGGACGGCGTTGGATACGCAGTATTTT.

This clonotype was recorded at least ten times. The J gene is TRBJ2-7, the V gene TRBV27; D might be TRBD1 (6 bases). The germline CDR1 and CDR2 sequences are MNHEY and SMNVEV (reference sequence). The V and J ends lost 3 bases and 6 bases respectively, with 15 bases between them. This CDR3 contains 14 residues. The CDR3 DNA is TGTGCCAGCAGTTTGGGTTCAGGGGTGGCCGAGCAGTACTTC. It translates to CASSLGSGVAEQYF.

In its sample, this clonotype was seen many times. The CDR3 DNA follows: TGCAGTGCTGGAAATAGCGGGAGGGAGCAGTTCTTC. Protein sequence: CSAGNSGREQFF. The chain links TRBV20-1 to TRBJ2-1, with TRBD2 matching over 10 bases. The CDR3 covers 12 residues. The V gene's germline CDR1 is DFQATT and CDR2 SNEGSKA (reference sequence). V dropped 5 bases and J dropped 10; count of bases not matched to a gene: 5.

In this sample, this clonotype turned up many times. The chain recombines TRBV11-2 with TRBJ2-1, with 14 bases identical to TRBD2. The CDR3 is made up of 14 amino acids. Trimming took 3 bases from V and 9 from J; bases not matched to a gene: 1. CDR1 is SGHAT and CDR2 is FQNNGV in the germline V gene. The CDR3 DNA reads as TGTGCCAGCAGCTTGGGACTAGCGGGAGTTGAGCAGTTCTTC. Translating gives CASSLGLAGVEQFF.

The J gene is TRBJ2-1, the V gene TRBV6-1; 11 bases agree with TRBD2. V lost 6 bases, J lost 0 bases, and 10 bases stayed unmatched. Germline V lookup: CDR1 MNHNS, CDR2 SASEGT. This CDR3 region has 18 residues. CDR3 coding DNA: TGTGCCAGCAGCCGACAAATTAGCGGGAGGGCCTCCTACAATGAGCAGTTCTTC. Translated: CASSRQISGRASYNEQFF.

The chain links TRBV6-5 to TRBJ2-1; D remains ambiguous. The CDR3 extends over 10 amino acids. Germline-derived CDR1 and CDR2 are MNHEY and SVGAGI. Trimming took 6 bases from V and 9 from J, leaving 6 bases between them. The CDR3 loop is CASRRSEQFF. The CDR3 coding sequence is TGTGCCAGCAGGCGAAGTGAGCAGTTCTTC.

This clonotype has at least ten counts. V and J are TRBV6-2 or TRBV6-3 and TRBJ2-2, with no clear D. Trimming stripped 2 bases from V and 5 bases from J, with 6 bases between. CDR1 MNHEY and CDR2 SVGEGT come from the germline V gene. The CDR3 totals 13 residues. CDR3: CASSYGRTGELFF. CDR3 bases: TGTGCCAGCAGTTACGGTAGAACCGGGGAGCTGTTTTTT.

The chain has TRBV10-3 and TRBJ2-7; 10 bases are a match to TRBD1. V lost 10 bases and J lost 6; bases outside the gene matches: 3. The CDR3 totals 11 residues. CDR1 and CDR2 (germline): ENHRY, SYGVKD. In DNA form, the CDR3 reads TGTGCCACCGGGACAGGGGTCGAGCAGTACTTC. This gives the protein CATGTGVEQYF.